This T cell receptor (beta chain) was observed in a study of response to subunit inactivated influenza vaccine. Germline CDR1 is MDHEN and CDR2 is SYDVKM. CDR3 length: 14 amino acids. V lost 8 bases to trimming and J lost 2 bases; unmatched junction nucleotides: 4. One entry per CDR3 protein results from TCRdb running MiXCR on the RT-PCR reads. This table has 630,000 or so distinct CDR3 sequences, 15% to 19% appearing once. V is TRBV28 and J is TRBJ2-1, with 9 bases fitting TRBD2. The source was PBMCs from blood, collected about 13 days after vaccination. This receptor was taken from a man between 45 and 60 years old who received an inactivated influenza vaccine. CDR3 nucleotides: TGTGCCAGCGGGATAGCGGGAGCCTACAATGAGCAGTTCTTC. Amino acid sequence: CASGIAGAYNEQFF.